The clone carrying this T cell receptor beta chain was seen more than once but under ten times. The antigen remains undetermined. This entry comes from a study of long-term antiretroviral therapy in people with HIV. Survey-level resolution applied to immunoSEQ assay v3.0. Sequencing was intended to reach 40,000-50,000 T-cell genomes per sample. The method was immunoSEQ multiplex PCR; TCRdb's version includes in-frame clones alone and lacks a portion of them. Among tens of thousands of clones listed, about 84% were seen once. Study-level results: Dominant in the repertoire at all time points were clones expanded before ART.

Germline CDR1 reads LNHDA; CDR2 reads SQIVND (reference sequence). The V end lost 5 bases, the J end lost 4 bases, and 8 bases lay between the germline ends. The CDR3 length is 13 residues. Source: unsorted PBMCs, taken 0.5 years before starting antiretroviral therapy. The origin of this receptor is a middle-aged man with HIV. The chain links TRBV19 to TRBJ2-2; D uncertain. The CDR3 DNA sequence: TGTGCCAGTAGTTCCTGGAGCACCGGGGAGCTGTTTTTT. Protein sequence: CASSSWSTGELFF. The full variable domain, rest sourced from reference TRBV19 and TRBJ2-2, is DGGITQSPKYLFRKEGQNVTLSCEQNLNHDAMYWYRQDPGQGLRLIYYSQIVNDFQKGDIAEGYSVSREKKESFPLTVTSAQKNPTAFYLCASSSWSTGELFFGEGSRLTVL.